Presented here are 2 T cell receptor beta chains from one specimen sequenced in a study of T cells after yellow fever vaccination. From the 5' RACE reads, TCRdb called clonotypes with MiXCR, one entry per CDR3 protein. The sample holds 140,000 to 150,000 distinct CDR3 sequences, around 6.3% seen once. The source material was CD4+ T cells sorted from PBMCs, sampled 10 days after the yellow fever booster vaccination. These receptors all come from a man aged 25-45 years who received the YFV17D yellow fever vaccine.

This rearrangement joins TRBV4-2 to TRBJ2-1; D gene unclear. The CDR3 is made up of 14 amino acids. Trimming removed 4 bases at V and 5 bases at J, with 12 bases between. Germline CDR1 LGHNA, CDR2 YNFKEQ. For the CDR3, the DNA is TGTGCCAGCAGCCTCATAGCCAGGAACAATGAGCAGTTCTTC. Its protein is CASSLIARNNEQFF.

The rearrangement uses TRBV4-2 and TRBJ2-7; a possible D gene is TRBD2 (5 bases). CDR3 length equals 15 residues. Per germline, CDR1 LGHNA and CDR2 YNFKEQ. The ends were cut back, 0 bases at V and 4 bases at J, with 13 bases in the middle. CDR3 sequence: CASSQDRGSGYEQYF. CDR3 bases: TGTGCCAGCAGCCAAGATCGAGGGAGTGGTTACGAGCAGTACTTC.